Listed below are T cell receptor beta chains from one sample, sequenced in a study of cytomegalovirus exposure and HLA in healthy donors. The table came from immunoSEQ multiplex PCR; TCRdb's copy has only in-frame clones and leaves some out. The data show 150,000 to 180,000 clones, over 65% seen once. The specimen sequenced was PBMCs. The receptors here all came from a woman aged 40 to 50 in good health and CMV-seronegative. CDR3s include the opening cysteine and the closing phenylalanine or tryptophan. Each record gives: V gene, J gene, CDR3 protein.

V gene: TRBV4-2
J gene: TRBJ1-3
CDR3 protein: CASSPVGSSGNTIYF

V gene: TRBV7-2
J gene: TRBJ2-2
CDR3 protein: CASSRDRLSNTGELFF

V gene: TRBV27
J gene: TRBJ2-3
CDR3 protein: CASSLGLTDTQYF

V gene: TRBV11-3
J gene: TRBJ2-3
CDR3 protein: CASSLSGKSTQYF

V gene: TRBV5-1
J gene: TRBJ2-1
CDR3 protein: CASSLYTGDNEQFF

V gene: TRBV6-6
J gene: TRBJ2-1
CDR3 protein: CAGSYMAQGDEQFF

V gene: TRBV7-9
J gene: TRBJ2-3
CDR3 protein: CASSLGQGHTDTQYF

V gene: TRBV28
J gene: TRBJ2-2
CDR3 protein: CASSSPRWTGDNTGELFF

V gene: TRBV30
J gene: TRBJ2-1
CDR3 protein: CAWSVLAGVGEQFF

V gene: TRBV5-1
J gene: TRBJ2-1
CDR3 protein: CASSFLSSNEQFF

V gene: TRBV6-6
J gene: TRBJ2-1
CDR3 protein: CATLGRQSSYNEQFF

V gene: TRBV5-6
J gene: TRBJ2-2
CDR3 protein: CASSLGRAGELFF

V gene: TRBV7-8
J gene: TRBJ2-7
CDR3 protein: CASSLVRDRALSYEQYF

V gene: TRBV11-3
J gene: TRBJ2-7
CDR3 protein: CASSLRSGGPYEQYF

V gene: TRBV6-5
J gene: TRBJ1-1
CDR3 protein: CASSERSTEAFF

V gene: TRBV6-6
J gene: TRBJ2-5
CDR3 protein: CASRHTSGGAETQYF

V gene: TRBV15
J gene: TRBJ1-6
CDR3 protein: CATTRRTSQASLHF

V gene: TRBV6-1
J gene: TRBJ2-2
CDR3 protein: CASRAGGENGELFF

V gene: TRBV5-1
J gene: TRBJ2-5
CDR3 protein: CASSPYRTATQETQYF

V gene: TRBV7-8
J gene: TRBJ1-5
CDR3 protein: CASSLRGQGTGINQPQHF

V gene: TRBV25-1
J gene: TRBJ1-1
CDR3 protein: CASSEPGTGALGAFF

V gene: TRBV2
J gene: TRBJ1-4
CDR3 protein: CASSQGGVRGEKLFF

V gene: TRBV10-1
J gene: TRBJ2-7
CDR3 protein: CASSEFVAGYEQYF

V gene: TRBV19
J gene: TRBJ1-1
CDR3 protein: CASSATGLTEAFF

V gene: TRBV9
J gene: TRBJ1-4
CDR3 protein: CASSPGGEKLFF

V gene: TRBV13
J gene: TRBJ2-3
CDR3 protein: CASSAIKTKTDTQYF

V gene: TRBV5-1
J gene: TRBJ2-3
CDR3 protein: CASSLAVEDTQYF

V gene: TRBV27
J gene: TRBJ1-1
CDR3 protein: CASSRRQGMNTEAFF

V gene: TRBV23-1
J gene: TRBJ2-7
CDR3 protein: CASSLVVHEQYF

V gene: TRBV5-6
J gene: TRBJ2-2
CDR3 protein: CASSSWGQFGELFF

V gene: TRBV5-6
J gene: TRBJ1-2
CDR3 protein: CASSILDRGGYTF

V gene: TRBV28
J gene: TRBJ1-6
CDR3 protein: CASRARGIPASPLHF

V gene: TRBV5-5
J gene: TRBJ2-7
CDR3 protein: CASSLVGTSGSYEQYF